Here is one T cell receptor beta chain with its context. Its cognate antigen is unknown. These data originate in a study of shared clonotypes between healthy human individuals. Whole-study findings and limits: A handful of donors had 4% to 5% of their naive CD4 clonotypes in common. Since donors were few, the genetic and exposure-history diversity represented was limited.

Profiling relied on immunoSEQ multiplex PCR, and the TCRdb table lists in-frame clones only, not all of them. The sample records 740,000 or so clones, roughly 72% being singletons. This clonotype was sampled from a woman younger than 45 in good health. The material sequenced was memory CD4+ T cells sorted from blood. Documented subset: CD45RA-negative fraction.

The CDR3 DNA is TGTGCCAGCAGCTTAGCGCTGGCTAGCGGACACTACGAGCAGTACTTC. It specifies CASSLALASGHYEQYF. The chain uses TRBV7-2 and TRBJ2-5; 7 bases line up with TRBD2. TRBJ2-7 explains the end of the DNA better; the J call may be wrong. The CDR3 runs to 16 residues. Germline CDR1 and CDR2: SGHTA and FQGNSA.